Below are 9 T cell receptor beta chains sequenced from a single sample in a study of radiotherapy plus CTLA-4 blockade in lung cancer listed by TCRdb under 2018. The method was the immunoSEQ multiplex PCR assay. Here the immuneACCESS table is served through TCRdb, limited to in-frame sequences with V and J called. Missing clones are a known gap in these copies; in checked studies unresolved V genes cover under half, and the rest lacks a known reason. The sample profile shows tens of thousands of clones; around 80% of them were found once. Around a sixth of the sample is taken by the ten largest. This sample comprised peripheral blood, obtained from a patient treated with radiotherapy plus ipilimumab. These receptors all come from a human donor with non-small cell lung cancer who had a complete response to radiotherapy plus ipilimumab.

The rearrangement joins TRBV9 to TRBJ1-1, with D perhaps matching TRBD1 (6 bases). The CDR3 is 16 amino acids. The germline V gene has CDR1 SGDLS and CDR2 YYNGEE. V lost 0 bases, J lost 3 bases, and 15 bases lay in between. The CDR3 nucleotides are TGTGCCAGCAGCGTAGGTGGGGGGAGGGGGGACACTGAAGCTTTCTTT. This gives the protein CASSVGGGRGDTEAFF.

The chain has TRBV28 and TRBJ2-5; the match to TRBD2 covers 11 bases. The CDR3 is 15 amino acids. Germline V CDR1 and CDR2: MDHEN, SYDVKM. Trimming cost V 4 bases and J 5 bases; bases outside gene matches: 6. DNA for the CDR3: TGTGCCAGCAGTTCCCGACTAGCGGGATTGGAGACCCAGTACTTC. It yields the protein CASSSRLAGLETQYF.

With respect to this clone: This same CDR3 is encoded by further DNA sequences in the sample. This chain connects TRBV4-1 to TRBJ1-2; D perhaps matches TRBD1 (5 bases). The CDR3 has 16 residues. The germline V and J ends were trimmed by 5 bases and 6 bases, with 22 bases remaining between them. CDR1 and CDR2 (germline): MGHRA, YSYEKL. The DNA for the CDR3 is TGCGCCAGCAGCGACCCCGGGGGTCCCGGTCTAGATGGCTACACCTTC. Amino acids: CASSDPGGPGLDGYTF.

This clone was detected a few times. This sequence joins TRBV10-3 and TRBJ1-4; 8 nucleotides align to TRBD1. There are 13 residues in the CDR3. Germline V gene sequence: CDR1 ENHRY, CDR2 SYGVKD. The V gene end was trimmed by 8 bases and the J gene end by 5 bases; junction bases not matched to a gene: 4. CDR3 sequence: CAISGQANEKLFF. The CDR3 DNA sequence: TGTGCCATCTCGGGACAGGCAAATGAAAAACTGTTTTTT.

With respect to this clone: Other DNA sequences of this sample code for an identical CDR3. This sequence joins TRBV30 and TRBJ1-5; tentative D call: TRBD1 (6 bases). V lost 0 bases and J lost 4, with 7 bases in between. CDR3 length: 13 amino acids. CDR1 and CDR2 from the germline V gene are GTSNPN and SVGIG (reference sequence). The CDR3 bases are TGTGCCTGGAGTGTGCAGGGGAATCAGCCCCAGCATTTT. This translates into CAWSVQGNQPQHF.

The genes are TRBV7-9 and TRBJ2-5, with D perhaps TRBD2 (5 bases). The V end was cut by 7 bases, the J end by 9 bases, with 18 bases between. This CDR3 comprises 13 residues. Germline V gene lookup returns CDR1 SEHNR and CDR2 FQNEAQ (reference sequence). The CDR3 nucleotides are TGTGCCAGCACCCCCGAGGGTAGCTTGGCCCAGTACTTC. Encoded protein: CASTPEGSLAQYF.

The V gene is TRBV30, the J gene TRBJ2-1; a weak D match, TRBD2 (5 bases). V shed 4 bases and J shed 8 bases, with 12 bases lying between them. Per the germline V gene, CDR1 is GTSNPN and CDR2 is SVGIG (reference sequence). This CDR3 spans 12 amino acids. CDR3 residues: CAWNPGIDEQFF. CDR3 DNA: TGTGCCTGGAACCCGGGGATCGATGAGCAGTTCTTC.

J is TRBJ1-1 and V is TRBV13, with 8 nucleotides matching TRBD1. Per germline, CDR1 PRHDT and CDR2 FYEKMQ (reference sequence). V trimming: 5 bases; J trimming: 3 bases; junction bases outside the gene matches: 8. The CDR3 is 15 amino acids. CDR3 loop: CASSPRQGRDTEAFF. CDR3 DNA sequence: TGTGCCAGCAGCCCCCGACAGGGGAGGGACACTGAAGCTTTCTTT.

This sequence joins TRBV7-6 and TRBJ2-1, with 8 bases matching TRBD2. V was pared by 4 bases and J by 8 bases, with 7 bases of the junction left unmatched. From germline, CDR1 is SGHVS and CDR2 FNYEAQ. The length of the CDR3 is 14 residues. The CDR3 DNA sequence: TGTGCCAGCAGCTGGGGCGGGGGGTTAGATGAGCAGTTCTTC. The encoded protein is CASSWGGGLDEQFF.